The 30 T cell receptor beta chains given below trace back to one sample, sequenced in a study of cytomegalovirus exposure and HLA in healthy donors. The repertoire was sequenced with immunoSEQ multiplex PCR; TCRdb's copy has only in-frame clones and lacks some. The sample shows fewer than 250,000 clones, roughly 91% of them seen only once. The sample comprised PBMCs. These receptor sequences come from a woman under 30 in good health and CMV-seropositive.

The V gene is TRBV28, the J gene TRBJ1-2; D is uncertain. The germline gives CDR1 MDHEN, CDR2 SYDVKM. The CDR3 is 15 amino acids. V was pared by 3 bases and J by 3 bases, with 14 bases between. For the CDR3, the DNA is TGTGCCAGCAGTTTTCTTGGCAGATCTCACTATGGCTACACCTTC. Translating it yields CASSFLGRSHYGYTF.

The chain uses TRBV27 and TRBJ1-3; the match to TRBD1 covers 7 bases. Per germline, CDR1 MNHEY and CDR2 SMNVEV (reference sequence). Unmatched junction bases numbered 6, after V lost 8 bases and J lost 2 bases. The CDR3 extends over 14 amino acids. The CDR3 DNA reads as TGTGCCAGCCGCGCGACAGGGACTGGAAACACCATATATTTT. This gives the protein CASRATGTGNTIYF.

The J gene is TRBJ2-7, the V gene TRBV7-9; tentative D call: TRBD2 (5 bases). Trimming cost V 5 bases and J 4 bases, with 15 bases left between them. The CDR3 loop spans 14 amino acids. The germline V gene encodes CDR1 SEHNR and CDR2 FQNEAQ (reference sequence). Here the CDR3 reads CASSKQLGGYEQYF. The CDR3 DNA reads TGTGCCAGCAGCAAACAATTGGGCGGGTACGAGCAGTACTTC.

The chain employs TRBV30 and TRBJ1-1, with D unclear. This CDR3 has 15 residues. V was trimmed by 3 bases and J by 0 bases, leaving 14 bases between them. Germline V gene data show CDR1 as GTSNPN and CDR2 as SVGIG (reference sequence). This CDR3 reads CAWRAWTVVNTEAFF. The CDR3 bases are TGTGCCTGGAGGGCTTGGACTGTAGTGAACACTGAAGCTTTCTTT.

The chain is built from TRBV28 and TRBJ2-3; 8 bases are shared with TRBD2. With 6 bases clipped from V and 6 bases from J, the junction kept 14 bases outside the gene matches. Germline CDR1 is MDHEN and CDR2 is SYDVKM. This CDR3 spans 16 amino acids. CDR3 nucleotide sequence: TGTGCCAGCAGCACCCCAGGAAGCGGGAGACCCGATACGCAGTATTTT. It yields the protein CASSTPGSGRPDTQYF.

The gene calls are TRBV5-1 and TRBJ1-1, with a weak D call TRBD1 (5 bases). Per germline, CDR1 SGHRS and CDR2 YFSETQ. Trimming pared 1 base from V and 1 base from J, leaving 8 bases between. This CDR3 contains 14 residues. DNA for the CDR3: TGCGCCAGCAGCTTGTACCAGGGGAACACTGAAGCTTTCTTT. As protein: CASSLYQGNTEAFF.

The V gene is TRBV6-1, the J gene TRBJ2-1, with unresolved D. Per the germline V gene, CDR1 is MNHNS and CDR2 is SASEGT. Trimming stripped 2 bases from V and 8 bases from J, with 4 bases between. The CDR3 runs to 11 residues. In DNA, the CDR3 is TGTGCCAGCAGTGAACAGGATGAGCAGTTCTTC. Its protein product is CASSEQDEQFF.

The chain combines TRBV6-5 with TRBJ2-1, with 13 bases that match TRBD2. Trimming took 0 bases from V and 7 from J; bases not matched to a gene: 0. This CDR3 is 15 amino acids long. Germline values: CDR1 MNHEY, CDR2 SVGAGI. DNA for the CDR3: TGTGCCAGCAGTTACTCGACTAGCGGGAGGAATGAGCAGTTCTTC. This codes for CASSYSTSGRNEQFF.

V and J are TRBV4-2 and TRBJ2-1; D perhaps matches TRBD1 (6 bases). CDR1 is LGHNA and CDR2 is YNFKEQ in the germline V gene. The V and J ends lost 0 bases and 4 bases respectively, with 10 bases between them. The CDR3 extends over 15 amino acids. The CDR3 loop is CASSQDLQGYNEQFF. The CDR3 DNA reads TGTGCCAGCAGCCAAGACCTGCAGGGGTACAATGAGCAGTTCTTC.

The chain links TRBV9 to TRBJ2-2; perhaps TRBD2 as D (6 bases). The CDR3 covers 16 residues. Trimming shortened V by 4 bases and J by 1 base, and 14 bases separated the two germline ends. Germline V CDR1 and CDR2: SGDLS, YYNGEE. The CDR3 here is CASSPGLKLNTGELFF. In DNA, the CDR3 is TGTGCCAGCAGCCCGGGACTTAAGCTGAACACCGGGGAGCTGTTTTTT.

The gene calls are TRBV15 and TRBJ1-1; tentatively, D is TRBD1 (5 bases). CDR3 size: 12 residues. Germline-derived CDR1 and CDR2 are LNHNV and YYDKDF (reference sequence). Trimming shortened V by 8 bases and J by 4 bases, and 11 bases separated the two germline ends. The CDR3 here is CATSGVATEAFF. CDR3 DNA: TGTGCCACCTCGGGGGTGGCCACTGAAGCTTTCTTT.

The chain is built from TRBV27 and TRBJ2-3; 10 bases are shared with TRBD1. Per germline, CDR1 MNHEY and CDR2 SMNVEV (reference sequence). V lost 2 bases and J lost 3; bases outside the gene matches: 8. There are 17 residues in the CDR3. DNA of the CDR3: TGTGCCAGCAGTTTACTTTCGCCGGGACAGGGGACAGATACGCAGTATTTT. Translated: CASSLLSPGQGTDTQYF.

The V call is TRBV4-2, the J call TRBJ1-1; no firm D call. Germline assignment: CDR1 LGHNA and CDR2 YNFKEQ. The V end lost 0 bases, the J end lost 0 bases, and 17 bases lay between the germline ends. This CDR3 is built from 18 residues. The CDR3 sequence is CASSQDHPGRIVNTEAFF. CDR3 DNA sequence: TGTGCCAGCAGCCAAGATCATCCCGGTCGTATAGTGAACACTGAAGCTTTCTTT.

V usage is TRBV28 and J usage is TRBJ2-5, with D possibly matching TRBD1 (5 bases). V was shortened by 3 bases and J by 5 bases, with 13 bases between the two germline ends. CDR1 and CDR2 (germline): MDHEN, SYDVKM. The CDR3 sequence is 14 residues long. The CDR3 DNA sequence: TGTGCCAGCAGTTTGTCAGGGTTCGGGGAGACCCAGTACTTC. Protein product: CASSLSGFGETQYF.

This clone has at least ten counts. This chain uses TRBV2 with TRBJ1-2; 7 bases line up with TRBD1. Trimming at V came to 5 bases and at J to 2 bases, leaving 5 bases not matched to a gene. The CDR3 spans 14 residues. Germline-derived CDR1 and CDR2 are SNHLY and FYNNEI. The CDR3 coding sequence is TGTGCCAGCAGTAGGACAGGCATGAACTATGGCTACACCTTC. Translated, it gives CASSRTGMNYGYTF.

The chain carries TRBV6-6 and TRBJ2-5; 7 positions match TRBD1. Germline assignment: CDR1 MNHNY and CDR2 SVGAGI (reference sequence). J lost 3 bases, V lost 2 bases, and 9 bases had no gene match. This CDR3 comprises 16 residues. CDR3 in DNA: TGTGCCAGCAGTTACGATCGGGACAGTCTTAAAGAGACCCAGTACTTC. Translating gives CASSYDRDSLKETQYF.

J is TRBJ1-4 and V is TRBV5-6, with 7 nucleotides matching TRBD1. The CDR3 is 15 residues long. Trimming cost V 4 bases and J 7 bases; bases outside gene matches: 10. Germline assignment: CDR1 SGHDT and CDR2 YYEEEE. CDR3 in DNA: TGTGCCAGCAGCCCGACCACAGGGGATGCTGAAAAACTGTTTTTT. Translation: CASSPTTGDAEKLFF.

This chain joins TRBV27 and TRBJ1-1; 8 nucleotides agree with TRBD1. The V gene end was trimmed by 6 bases and the J gene end by 0 bases; junction bases not matched to a gene: 12. The CDR3 length is 17 residues. Per germline, CDR1 MNHEY and CDR2 SMNVEV (reference sequence). CDR3 region: CASRPGQGRTMNTEAFF. The CDR3 DNA reads as TGTGCCAGCAGACCCGGACAGGGCCGGACCATGAACACTGAAGCTTTCTTT.

The chain recombines TRBV29-1 with TRBJ2-7; 7 bases align to TRBD1. Germline V gives CDR1 SQVTM, CDR2 ANQGSEA. The CDR3 runs to 14 residues. Trimming took 7 bases from V and 4 from J; bases not matched to a gene: 13. The CDR3 DNA reads TGCAGCGCCGGACCGGCAGGGGGACCTTACGAGCAGTACTTC. Protein: CSAGPAGGPYEQYF.

The chain uses TRBV29-1 and TRBJ2-7; D call uncertain. Looked up from germline, CDR1 is SQVTM and CDR2 is ANQGSEA. The CDR3 has 13 amino acids. V was shortened by 4 bases and J by 0 bases, with 10 bases between the two germline ends. CDR3 DNA: TGCAGCGTTGTTAAGAGTTACTCCTACGAGCAGTACTTC. It encodes CSVVKSYSYEQYF.

This rearrangement joins TRBV30 to TRBJ2-7, with D unclear. V was trimmed by 1 base and J by 6 bases, leaving 7 bases between them. Germline CDR1 reads GTSNPN; CDR2 reads SVGIG (reference sequence). The CDR3 consists of 11 residues. This CDR3 is CAWSGPLEQYF. The CDR3 DNA sequence: TGTGCCTGGAGTGGTCCCCTCGAGCAGTACTTC.

The gene calls are TRBV19 and TRBJ2-3, with 8 bases identical to TRBD2. CDR1 is LNHDA, CDR2 SQIVND, per germline (reference sequence). The V and J ends lost 6 bases and 6 bases, in that order; junction bases with no gene match: 8. CDR3 length equals 14 residues. This CDR3 reads CASSGRARSDTQYF. The CDR3 nucleotides read TGTGCCAGTAGCGGGAGGGCCCGATCGGATACGCAGTATTTT. Full variable domain (remainder filled in from reference TRBV19 and TRBJ2-3): DGGITQSPKYLFRKEGQNVTLSCEQNLNHDAMYWYRQDPGQGLRLIYYSQIVNDFQKGDIAEGYSVSREKKESFPLTVTSAQKNPTAFYLCASSGRARSDTQYFGPGTRLTVL.

The count of this clone is one. The rearrangement links TRBV7-2 to TRBJ2-1; D remains ambiguous. Trimming pared 1 base from V and 3 bases from J, leaving 4 bases between. Germline CDR1 is SGHTA and CDR2 is FQGNSA. The CDR3 has 13 residues. CDR3 DNA: TGTGCCAGCAGCTTAGGACTCTACAATGAGCAGTTCTTC. It specifies CASSLGLYNEQFF.

The genes are TRBV14 and TRBJ2-5, with 14 positions matching TRBD2. Germline V CDR1 and CDR2: SGHDN, FVKESK. The CDR3 is 15 amino acids. The V segment lost 4 bases and the J segment 4 bases; nucleotides outside the gene matches: 2. This chain's CDR3 is CASSPGLAGVETQYF. Here the CDR3 DNA reads TGTGCCAGCAGCCCGGGACTAGCGGGAGTAGAGACCCAGTACTTC.

Note on this clone: This same CDR3 is encoded by further DNA sequences in the sample. The chain uses TRBV2 and TRBJ2-1; D is unresolved. The V end lost 5 bases, the J end lost 8 bases, and 7 bases lay between the germline ends. Germline V gives CDR1 SNHLY, CDR2 FYNNEI. The CDR3 is 11 amino acids. The CDR3 loop is CASSPFDEQFF. DNA of the CDR3: TGTGCCAGCAGTCCGTTCGATGAGCAGTTCTTC. The entire variable domain, with the rest obtained from reference TRBV2 and TRBJ2-1, is as follows: EPEVTQTPSHQVTQMGQEVILRCVPISNHLYFYWYRQILGQKVEFLVSFYNNEISEKSEIFDDQFSVERPDGSNFTLKIRSTKLEDSAMYFCASSPFDEQFFGPGTRLTVL.

The chain has TRBV9 and TRBJ2-1; D might be TRBD2 (5 bases). CDR3 size: 15 residues. Trimming left V 2 bases short and J 3 bases short, with 12 bases between. Germline values: CDR1 SGDLS, CDR2 YYNGEE. The CDR3 DNA reads as TGTGCCAGCAGCGTTTCCAACGGGGTCTACAATGAGCAGTTCTTC. As protein: CASSVSNGVYNEQFF.

The V and J genes are TRBV25-1 and TRBJ1-1; the D gene is possibly TRBD1 (5 bases). Germline V lookup: CDR1 MGHDK, CDR2 SYGVNS. Deletions cut 4 bases from V and 2 bases from J, with 17 bases between. This CDR3 contains 16 residues. In DNA, the CDR3 is TGTGCCAGCAGTGCGTGGGGCAGGGAATCAAACACTGAAGCTTTCTTT. It translates to CASSAWGRESNTEAFF.

J is TRBJ2-7 and V is TRBV28; 12 bases match TRBD1. The CDR3 spans 19 residues. After removal of 1 base from V and 5 bases from J, the junction contained 15 bases not matched to a gene. Germline loops: CDR1 MDHEN, CDR2 SYDVKM. This CDR3 reads CASSLLAGTGGRPIHEQYF. The DNA for the CDR3 is TGTGCCAGCAGTTTATTGGCCGGGACAGGGGGCCGACCCATCCACGAGCAGTACTTC.

This clone was seen a few times. The J gene is TRBJ2-5, the V gene TRBV25-1; D possibly corresponds to TRBD1 (6 bases). The germline V gene encodes CDR1 MGHDK and CDR2 SYGVNS. The ends were cut back, 2 bases at V and 5 bases at J, with 12 bases in the middle. The CDR3 loop spans 14 amino acids. The CDR3: CASSEPGTFETQYF. DNA of the CDR3: TGTGCCAGCAGTGAACCCGGGACATTTGAGACCCAGTACTTC.

The CDR3, as DNA: TGCGCCAGCAGCTTGGCCGGTATCTATTACAGGGGCCTAAATGAAAAACTGTTTTTT. Its translation: CASSLAGIYYRGLNEKLFF. V is TRBV5-1 and J is TRBJ1-4, with 7 nucleotides matching TRBD1. CDR1 is SGHRS, CDR2 YFSETQ, per germline. The CDR3 is made up of 19 amino acids. After removal of 0 bases from V and 5 bases from J, the junction contained 16 bases not matched to a gene.